The 31 T cell receptor beta chains reported below all come from one sample, sequenced in a study of T cell responses to AZD1222 COVID-19 vaccine (dated by TCRdb to the early 2020s). Interpreted using the paper, the time point label stands for: about 28 days (+/-7) after the second vaccine dose. Receptors were amplified or captured by the immunoSEQ multiplex PCR assay. TCRdb stores this immuneACCESS table with in-frame sequences only. Part of the clones is absent; in the studies checked, under half of the shortfall reflects unresolved V genes, and no reason is known for the rest. In all, the sample holds some 130,000 clones, and approximately 92% of those were seen once. The ten largest clones capture approximately 7% of the sample. Sample: peripheral blood, taken 28 days after the second AZD1222 dose. These TCRs come from an adult who received the AZD1222 COVID-19 vaccine.

The chain employs TRBV5-1 and TRBJ2-5; D gene uncertain. CDR3 length equals 14 residues. Looked up from germline, CDR1 is SGHRS and CDR2 is YFSETQ. V was cut by 0 bases and J by 8 bases, with 14 bases left in between. Written as DNA, the CDR3 is TGCGCCAGCAGCTTGGGGACCGGGCCCGCCACCCAGTACTTC. It codes for CASSLGTGPATQYF.

The chain is built from TRBV18 and TRBJ1-2, with D possibly TRBD1 on 6 matching bases. Trimming shortened V by 2 bases and J by 6 bases, and 19 bases separated the two germline ends. There are 16 residues in the CDR3. CDR1 and CDR2 from the germline V gene are KGHSH and LQKENI. The CDR3: CASSPKNRQERDGYTF. Written as DNA, the CDR3 is TGTGCCAGCTCACCAAAAAATCGACAGGAGAGGGATGGCTACACCTTC.

This sequence joins TRBV15 and TRBJ2-2; D is ambiguous. The V gene's germline CDR1 is LNHNV and CDR2 YYDKDF (reference sequence). The CDR3 extends over 14 amino acids. V shed 0 bases and J shed 8 bases, with 10 bases lying between them. The CDR3 is CATSRDGQLGELFF. In DNA form, the CDR3 reads TGTGCCACCAGCAGAGATGGGCAGTTAGGGGAGCTGTTTTTT.

The chain has TRBV7-9 and TRBJ1-5; weak D call: TRBD1 (6 bases). This CDR3 has 14 amino acids. From germline, CDR1 is SEHNR and CDR2 FQNEAQ (reference sequence). Trimming took 8 bases from V and 7 from J, leaving 18 bases between them. The CDR3 loop reads CASSRGEGGQPQHF. The CDR3 nucleotides are TGTGCCAGCTCCCGGGGGGAGGGGGGACAGCCCCAGCATTTT.

The CDR3 loop is CASSYDWVNTEAFF. In DNA form, the CDR3 reads TGTGCCAGCAGTTACGACTGGGTGAACACTGAAGCTTTCTTT. The rearrangement uses TRBV6-5 and TRBJ1-1; D gene uncertain. V lost 2 bases to trimming and J lost 0 bases, with 7 bases between them. CDR1 and CDR2 (germline): MNHEY, SVGAGI. The CDR3 contains 14 residues.

This chain uses TRBV7-9 with TRBJ1-1; D perhaps matches TRBD1 (5 bases). Germline CDR1 is SEHNR and CDR2 is FQNEAQ (reference sequence). V lost 4 bases, J lost 4 bases, and 10 bases lay in between. There are 13 residues in the CDR3. The CDR3 DNA reads TGTGCCAGCAGCTCATTCAGGGCCACTGAAGCTTTCTTT. Translated: CASSSFRATEAFF.

The V gene is TRBV5-1, the J gene TRBJ2-1; 7 bases are a match to TRBD2. The ends lost 0 bases at V and 4 bases at J; junction bases unmatched: 4. Germline V gene sequence: CDR1 SGHRS, CDR2 YFSETQ. The CDR3 runs to 15 residues. CDR3: CASSLGPGGYNEQFF. The CDR3 DNA reads as TGCGCCAGCAGCTTGGGGCCCGGGGGGTACAATGAGCAGTTCTTC.

The V gene is TRBV6-4, the J gene TRBJ2-3; TRBD2 matches 11 bases. The CDR3 loop spans 15 amino acids. The V segment lost 2 bases and the J segment 4 bases; nucleotides outside the gene matches: 2. Germline CDR1 reads MRHNA; CDR2 reads SNTAGT. As DNA, the CDR3 is TGTGCCAGCAGTGACAATAGCGGGGGGGCAGATACGCAGTATTTT. Its protein product is CASSDNSGGADTQYF.

This clone was recorded once. The chain couples TRBV5-4 to TRBJ2-2; no firm D call. The germline V and J ends were trimmed by 0 bases and 7 bases, with 10 bases remaining between them. This CDR3 contains 14 residues. Germline V gene data show CDR1 as SGHNT and CDR2 as YYREEE (reference sequence). The CDR3 is CASSLEMGNGELFF. In DNA, the CDR3 is TGTGCCAGCAGCTTGGAGATGGGGAACGGGGAGCTGTTTTTT.

This clone has a single count. The rearrangement joins TRBV14 to TRBJ1-4; D ambiguous. Germline V gene lookup returns CDR1 SGHDN and CDR2 FVKESK. The CDR3 sequence is 15 residues long. Trimming pared 4 bases from V and 7 bases from J, leaving 16 bases between. As DNA, the CDR3 is TGTGCCAGCAGCCTCCAAGGGCGCTGGGGTGAAAAACTGTTTTTT. Protein product: CASSLQGRWGEKLFF.

V and J are TRBV3-1 (or the pseudogene TRBV3-2) and TRBJ2-5; D uncertain. The germline V gene has CDR1 LGHDT and CDR2 YNNKEL (reference sequence). V lost 1 base to trimming and J lost 4 bases, with 7 bases between them. The CDR3 covers 13 residues. CDR3 residues: CASSQVHLETQYF. The DNA of the CDR3 is TGTGCCAGCAGCCAAGTACACCTAGAGACCCAGTACTTC.

The chain couples TRBV6-5 to TRBJ1-4, with D hard to call. Germline V gives CDR1 MNHEY, CDR2 SVGAGI. V lost 8 bases and J 0 bases, leaving 7 bases between the germline ends. CDR3 length: 13 amino acids. CDR3 nucleotides: TGTGCCAGCGCGGGGACAACTAATGAAAAACTGTTTTTT. Residues: CASAGTTNEKLFF.

This clone appeared once. The chain employs TRBV4-1 and TRBJ2-1, with D perhaps matching TRBD1 (5 bases). The V end was cut by 4 bases, the J end by 7 bases, with 20 bases between. CDR1 MGHRA and CDR2 YSYEKL come from the germline V gene. This CDR3 has 16 amino acids. CDR3 protein: CASSPPSPGSGNEQFF. The DNA for the CDR3 is TGCGCCAGCAGCCCCCCGTCACCAGGGTCCGGGAATGAGCAGTTCTTC.

The chain links TRBV7-2 to TRBJ2-1, with a weak D call TRBD2 (5 bases). The CDR3 spans 15 residues. V shed 5 bases and J shed 2 bases, with 13 bases lying between them. Germline lookup yields CDR1 SGHTA and CDR2 FQGNSA. The CDR3 sequence: CASSPRTVTYNEQFF. DNA of the CDR3: TGTGCCAGCAGCCCTCGGACTGTGACCTACAATGAGCAGTTCTTC.

The V and J genes are TRBV19 and TRBJ1-1; D remains unclear. Trimming cost V 6 bases and J 1 base, with 12 bases left between them. This CDR3 is 14 amino acids long. Germline V gene sequence: CDR1 LNHDA, CDR2 SQIVND (reference sequence). CDR3 residues: CASSRADWNTEAFF. The DNA of the CDR3 is TGTGCCAGTAGCCGGGCCGACTGGAACACTGAAGCTTTCTTT.

The V and J genes are TRBV29-1 and TRBJ1-1; TRBD1 is a possible D gene (6 bases). This CDR3 is 13 amino acids long. V lost 7 bases, J lost 4 bases, and 16 bases lay in between. CDR1 is SQVTM and CDR2 is ANQGSEA in the germline V gene. Written as DNA, the CDR3 is TGCAGCGCGTGGGCGACAGGTTCCACTGAAGCTTTCTTT. Its translation is CSAWATGSTEAFF.

The chain carries TRBV28 and TRBJ1-6; no firm D call. This CDR3 contains 14 residues. Germline loops: CDR1 MDHEN, CDR2 SYDVKM. Deletions cut 4 bases from V and 9 bases from J, with 13 bases between. DNA of the CDR3: TGTGCCAGCAGTTCCTGGACCGCTACTTCACCCCTCCACTTT. Its translation: CASSSWTATSPLHF.

This clone is a singleton in its sample. The chain links TRBV3-1 (or the pseudogene TRBV3-2) to TRBJ1-4; 9 bases are a match to TRBD1. The ends lost 4 bases at V and 13 bases at J; junction bases unmatched: 7. Germline V lookup: CDR1 LGHDT, CDR2 YNNKEL (reference sequence). The CDR3 runs 13 residues. CDR3 in DNA: TGTGCCAGCAGCCCGGGACAGGGAAGAGGACTGTTTTTT. Its protein product is CASSPGQGRGLFF.

The chain links TRBV25-1 to TRBJ2-1; D may be TRBD1 (6 bases). CDR1 MGHDK and CDR2 SYGVNS come from the germline V gene. The CDR3 runs 15 residues. V lost 3 bases, J lost 3 bases, and 12 bases lay in between. The CDR3 DNA follows: TGTGCCAGCAGTGATAGCAGGGGTTTCTACAATGAGCAGTTCTTC. It codes for CASSDSRGFYNEQFF.

Details on this clone: The same CDR3 is also encoded by other DNA sequences in this sample. V is TRBV7-3 and J is TRBJ2-5; D is ambiguous. The CDR3 length is 13 residues. The V end lost 2 bases, the J end lost 5 bases, and 9 bases lay between the germline ends. The germline V gene has CDR1 SGHTA and CDR2 FQGTGA. The CDR3 bases are TGTGCCAGCAGCTTAGGCCCGCAGGAGACCCAGTACTTC. Translating gives CASSLGPQETQYF.

This chain connects TRBV7-8 to TRBJ2-3; 8 bases are a match to TRBD2. In germline, CDR1 is SGHVS, CDR2 FQNEAQ. The V and J ends lost 0 bases and 4 bases, in that order; junction bases with no gene match: 6. The CDR3 consists of 16 residues. The CDR3 region has the DNA TGTGCCAGCAGCTTAGCGTCCGGGGGGGTATCAGATACGCAGTATTTT. It codes for CASSLASGGVSDTQYF.

This chain connects TRBV5-4 to TRBJ1-6; perhaps TRBD1 as D (5 bases). This CDR3 has 18 amino acids. Between the trimmed V and J ends, which lost 0 bases and 7 bases, there was a span of 20 bases. CDR1 and CDR2 (germline): SGHNT, YYREEE (reference sequence). This chain's CDR3 is CASSLVVRRDERNSPLHF. DNA of the CDR3: TGTGCCAGCAGCTTGGTGGTACGCAGGGACGAAAGGAATTCACCCCTCCACTTT.

V and J are TRBV5-1 and TRBJ2-2; 13 nucleotides align to TRBD2. CDR1 and CDR2 (germline): SGHRS, YFSETQ. The length of the CDR3 is 17 residues. J lost 0 bases, V lost 4 bases, and 3 bases had no gene match. For the CDR3, the DNA is TGCGCCAGCAGCGGCGGGACTAGCGGGGCGAACACCGGGGAGCTGTTTTTT. Protein sequence: CASSGGTSGANTGELFF.

The rearrangement joins TRBV10-3 to TRBJ1-2; no reliable D call. Germline-derived CDR1 and CDR2 are ENHRY and SYGVKD. V was pared by 2 bases and J by 2 bases, with 3 bases between. The CDR3 extends over 12 amino acids. The CDR3 loop is CAISEQNYGYTF. CDR3 DNA: TGTGCCATCAGTGAGCAGAACTATGGCTACACCTTC.

The chain links TRBV6-2 or TRBV6-3 to TRBJ1-6; D is unresolved. This CDR3 region has 13 residues. Trimming left V 4 bases short and J 10 bases short, with 11 bases between. In germline, CDR1 is MNHEY, CDR2 SVGEGT. In DNA, the CDR3 is TGTGCCAGCAGTTTTGATGGTGGGTCACCCCTCCACTTT. Its protein product is CASSFDGGSPLHF.

The V call is TRBV2, the J call TRBJ1-3; D unresolved. V was clipped by 3 bases and J by 3 bases, with 9 bases between them. CDR3 size: 14 residues. Germline V gives CDR1 SNHLY, CDR2 FYNNEI. Written as DNA, the CDR3 is TGTGCCAGCAGTGAGTTAATTGATGGAAACACCATATATTTT. Translation: CASSELIDGNTIYF.

This rearrangement joins TRBV10-3 to TRBJ1-4; D is possibly TRBD1 (6 bases). Deletions cut 10 bases from V and 0 bases from J, with 9 bases between. Germline V lookup: CDR1 ENHRY, CDR2 SYGVKD. The CDR3 contains 13 residues. The CDR3 region has the DNA TGTGCCAGCCGGACAGCAACTAATGAAAAACTGTTTTTT. As protein: CASRTATNEKLFF.

CDR3 residues: CASSLFLGGTDTQYF. The CDR3, as DNA: TGTGCCAGCAGCTTATTCCTCGGGGGGACAGATACGCAGTATTTT. The chain combines TRBV7-8 with TRBJ2-3, with 7 bases that match TRBD2. Germline V gene sequence: CDR1 SGHVS, CDR2 FQNEAQ. The V gene end was trimmed by 2 bases and the J gene end by 3 bases; junction bases not matched to a gene: 5. This CDR3 spans 15 amino acids.

This clone was found a few times. The chain joins TRBV6-2 or TRBV6-3 to TRBJ1-2, with D tentatively TRBD1 (5 bases). V dropped 6 bases and J dropped 4 bases, with 18 bases sitting between them. Per the germline V gene, CDR1 is MNHEY and CDR2 is SVGEGT. This CDR3 is 15 amino acids long. The CDR3 DNA is TGTGCCAGCAGCCACGGGACCGTCCGCCTCTATGGCTACACCTTC. Its protein is CASSHGTVRLYGYTF.

This chain's CDR3 is CASSPILAGVGIQYF. For the CDR3, the DNA is TGTGCCAGCAGCCCCATACTAGCGGGGGTGGGGATTCAGTACTTC. This chain joins TRBV7-9 and TRBJ2-4, with 11 positions matching TRBD2. J gave up 10 bases and V 5 bases, and 10 bases lay outside the gene matches. Germline-derived CDR1 and CDR2 are SEHNR and FQNEAQ (reference sequence). The CDR3 has 15 residues.

The chain has TRBV7-3 and TRBJ2-1; D may be TRBD1 (6 bases). This CDR3 region has 16 residues. Germline loops: CDR1 SGHTA, CDR2 FQGTGA. V gave up 7 bases and J gave up 3 bases, with 19 bases separating them. In DNA, the CDR3 is TGTGCCAGCACCTCCCGGAAAGGGGGAAACTACAATGAGCAGTTCTTC. The encoded protein is CASTSRKGGNYNEQFF.